The 17 T cell receptor beta chains below come from one sample, sequenced in a study of identical twins (dated by TCRdb to the mid-2010s). The receptor library was made with 5' RACE. The sequencer was an Illumina HiSeq 2000. Using fastp trimming at Q25 and MiXCR clonotype assembly, TCRdb reanalyzed the public sequencing data and kept in-frame beta chains. CDR3 protein sequences are deduplicated, and each keeps its most common genes and DNA. The sample table records around 510,000 distinct CDR3 sequences; roughly an eighth of these occur just once. Approximately 1% of the sample lies in the top ten. This sample was shared with a second study, whose subject was yellow fever vaccine responses in identical twins.

Sample: CD4+ T cells sorted from blood. The receptor source for this set is a young woman in good health.

This clonotype has ten or more counts. This chain connects TRBV15 to TRBJ1-1; possible D gene TRBD1, 6 bases. Germline lookup yields CDR1 LNHNV and CDR2 YYDKDF (reference sequence). The CDR3 is 15 amino acids. Trimming took off 2 bases at V and 1 base at J, with 11 bases between the two ends. The CDR3 coding sequence is TGTGCCACCAGCAGATTTAAGACAGGGAACACTGAAGCTTTCTTT. This sequence encodes CATSRFKTGNTEAFF.

This clonotype has a handful of counts. The chain has TRBV6-2 or TRBV6-3 and TRBJ2-7; 10 bases are a match to TRBD2. The germline gives CDR1 MNHEY, CDR2 SVGEGT. J gave up 4 bases and V 11 bases, and 8 bases lay outside the gene matches. This CDR3 region has 13 residues. CDR3 loop: CAGRASGSYEQYF. The CDR3 nucleotides are TGTGCCGGGAGGGCTAGCGGGAGTTACGAGCAGTACTTC.

The chain couples TRBV6-2 or TRBV6-3 to TRBJ2-6, with D unresolved. The CDR3 spans 17 residues. Trimming removed 6 bases at V and 2 bases at J, with 17 bases between. Germline CDR1 MNHEY, CDR2 SVGEGT. The DNA for the CDR3 is TGTGCCAGCAGCCGAATCTCCCTCGGAGCTGGGGCCAACGTCCTGACTTTC. Translated: CASSRISLGAGANVLTF.

The chain combines TRBV12-3 or TRBV12-4 with TRBJ1-2; D is undetermined. CDR3 length equals 14 residues. Trimming took 3 bases from V and 2 from J, leaving 10 bases between them. CDR3 in amino acids: CASSLLARNYGYTF. The DNA of the CDR3 is TGTGCCAGCAGTTTGTTGGCCAGAAACTATGGCTACACCTTC.

The chain couples TRBV5-6 to TRBJ2-7, with D maybe TRBD2 (5 bases). The CDR3 is 15 residues long. Germline CDR1 and CDR2: SGHDT and YYEEEE. Trimming removed 1 base from V and 4 bases from J, with 15 bases in between. The CDR3 sequence: CASSLRGSLQYEQYF. The CDR3 nucleotides are TGTGCCAGCAGCTTGCGCGGGTCCCTCCAATACGAGCAGTACTTC. Full variable domain (outside the CDR3, taken from reference TRBV5-6 and TRBJ2-7): DAGVTQSPTHLIKTRGQQVTLRCSPKSGHDTVSWYQQALGQGPQFIFQYYEEEERQRGNFPDRFSGHQFPNYSSELNVNALLLGDSALYLCASSLRGSLQYEQYFGPGTRLTVT.

The sample holds many counts of this clonotype. This chain connects TRBV6-5 to TRBJ2-2; 9 nucleotides line up with TRBD2. With V trimmed by 6 bases and J by 3 bases, 2 bases remained unmatched. CDR3 length equals 14 residues. Germline loops: CDR1 MNHEY, CDR2 SVGAGI. The CDR3 DNA follows: TGTGCCAGCAGGACTAGCGGAGACACCGGGGAGCTGTTTTTT. Encoded protein: CASRTSGDTGELFF.

In its sample, this clonotype was seen a few times. This chain uses TRBV11-2 with TRBJ2-3, with D perhaps given as TRBD1 or TRBD2 (5 bases each). The CDR3 runs to 14 residues. CDR1 is SGHAT and CDR2 is FQNNGV in the germline V gene. Deletions cut 3 bases from V and 2 bases from J, with 9 bases between. The CDR3 protein is CASSFDGTTDTQYF. In nucleotides, the CDR3 is TGTGCCAGCAGCTTTGATGGGACCACAGATACGCAGTATTTT.

The table lists this clonotype with many counts. The V gene is TRBV12-3 or TRBV12-4, the J gene TRBJ2-3; 11 nucleotides align to TRBD2. The CDR3 spans 15 residues. V dropped 5 bases and J dropped 3; count of bases not matched to a gene: 4. The CDR3 DNA is TGTGCCAGCAGTCCGGGACTAGCGGCGACAGATACGCAGTATTTT. This encodes CASSPGLAATDTQYF.

On this clonotype: In this CDR3 the conserved last residue, phenylalanine or tryptophan, is missing, so a read error is likely. The rearrangement joins TRBV7-2 to TRBJ2-7; possible D gene TRBD2, 5 bases. CDR1 and CDR2 (germline): SGHTA, FQGNSA. The CDR3 is 14 amino acids. The V end lost 3 bases, the J end lost 5 bases, and 14 bases lay between the germline ends. CDR3: CASSLSGSGHEQYL. The CDR3 nucleotides are TGTGCCAGCAGCTTGTCGGGATCGGGTCACGAGCAGTACTTA.

V usage is TRBV29-1 and J usage is TRBJ2-3; D gene unclear. Germline loops: CDR1 SQVTM, CDR2 ANQGSEA. The V gene lost 4 bases and the J gene lost 0 bases, with 5 bases spanning the gap. The CDR3 length is 12 residues. The CDR3 DNA sequence: TGCAGCGTTGGGAAAAGCACAGATACGCAGTATTTT. It specifies CSVGKSTDTQYF.

This clonotype was seen only a few times. J is TRBJ2-3 and V is TRBV24-1, with 8 bases fitting TRBD2. This CDR3 region has 16 residues. V dropped 1 base and J dropped 0; count of bases not matched to a gene: 2. Germline V gives CDR1 KGHDR, CDR2 SFDVKD. The CDR3 nucleotides read TGTGCCACCAGTGATTTAACTAGCGGTAGCACAGATACGCAGTATTTT. As protein: CATSDLTSGSTDTQYF.

This sequence joins TRBV11-2 and TRBJ2-6, with D perhaps TRBD2 (7 bases). Trimming shortened V by 6 bases and J by 5 bases, and 14 bases separated the two germline ends. The germline V gene encodes CDR1 SGHAT and CDR2 FQNNGV. This CDR3 is 15 amino acids long. The CDR3 nucleotides are TGTGCCAGCAGTCCGAGCGGGACAAGGGCCAACGTCCTGACTTTC. Its translation: CASSPSGTRANVLTF.

This clonotype occurred a few times. The chain joins TRBV14 to TRBJ2-7; D assignment may be TRBD1 or TRBD2 (6 bases each). Between the trimmed V and J ends, which lost 3 bases and 3 bases, there was a span of 15 bases. In germline, CDR1 is SGHDN, CDR2 FVKESK. There are 15 residues in the CDR3. The DNA for the CDR3 is TGTGCCAGCAGCCACACGGGGGCCGGCAACTACGAGCAGTACTTC. Amino acid sequence: CASSHTGAGNYEQYF.

The chain has TRBV7-3 and TRBJ2-5; D might be TRBD1 (6 bases). CDR1 is SGHTA, CDR2 FQGTGA, per germline. Trimming removed 5 bases at V and 1 base at J, with 8 bases between. The CDR3 runs 13 residues. CDR3 in DNA: TGTGCCAGCAGCAGGACAGCCCAAGAGACCCAGTACTTC. Translated, it gives CASSRTAQETQYF.

This clonotype was seen a single time. The chain joins TRBV5-4 to TRBJ2-5, with a tentative D call TRBD1 (5 bases). CDR1 and CDR2 (germline): SGHNT, YYREEE (reference sequence). The V and J ends lost 1 base and 2 bases respectively, with 12 bases between them. CDR3 length equals 15 residues. The CDR3 DNA reads TGTGCCAGCAGCTTGAGGGTACAGGCACAAGAGACCCAGTACTTC. It translates to CASSLRVQAQETQYF. The full variable domain, its missing parts supplied by reference TRBV5-4 and TRBJ2-5, is ETGVTQSPTHLIKTRGQQVTLRCSSQSGHNTVSWYQQALGQGPQFIFQYYREEENGRGNFPPRFSGLQFPNYSSELNVNALELDDSALYLCASSLRVQAQETQYFGPGTRLLVL.

Only a few counts were recorded for this clonotype. The chain carries TRBV20-1 and TRBJ2-1; D is perhaps TRBD1 (5 bases). CDR3 length equals 12 residues. CDR1 is DFQATT, CDR2 SNEGSKA, per germline (reference sequence). V dropped 6 bases and J dropped 7 bases, with 13 bases sitting between them. The CDR3: CSAGQGKNEQFF. The CDR3 DNA reads TGCAGTGCCGGGCAGGGAAAAAATGAGCAGTTCTTC.

This clonotype was seen at least ten times. The genes are TRBV7-8 and TRBJ1-2, with D maybe TRBD1 (5 bases). This CDR3 spans 15 amino acids. Per the germline V gene, CDR1 is SGHVS and CDR2 is FQNEAQ. The V end was cut by 1 base, the J end by 5 bases, with 14 bases between. The CDR3 loop is CASSLDGGVGYGYTF. CDR3 DNA sequence: TGTGCCAGCAGCTTAGATGGGGGTGTAGGGTATGGCTACACCTTC.